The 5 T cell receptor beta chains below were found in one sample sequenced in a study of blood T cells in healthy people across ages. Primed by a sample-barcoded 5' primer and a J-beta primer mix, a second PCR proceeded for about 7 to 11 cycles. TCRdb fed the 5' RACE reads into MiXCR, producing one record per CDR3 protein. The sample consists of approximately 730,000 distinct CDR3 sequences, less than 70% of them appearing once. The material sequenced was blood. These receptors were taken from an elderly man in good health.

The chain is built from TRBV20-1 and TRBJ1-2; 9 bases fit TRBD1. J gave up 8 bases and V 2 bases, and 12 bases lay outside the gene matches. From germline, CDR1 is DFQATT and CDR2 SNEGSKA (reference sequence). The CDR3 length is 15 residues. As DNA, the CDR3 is TGCAGTGCTAGACAACAGGGGGCCGGGGAATTCGGCTACACCTTC. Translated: CSARQQGAGEFGYTF.

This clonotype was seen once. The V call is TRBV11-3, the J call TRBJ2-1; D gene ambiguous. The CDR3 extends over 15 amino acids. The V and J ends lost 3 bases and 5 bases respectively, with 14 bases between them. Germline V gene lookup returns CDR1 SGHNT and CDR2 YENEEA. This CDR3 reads CASSLSPVANNEQFF. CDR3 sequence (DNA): TGTGCCAGCAGCTTGTCCCCGGTAGCTAACAATGAGCAGTTCTTC.

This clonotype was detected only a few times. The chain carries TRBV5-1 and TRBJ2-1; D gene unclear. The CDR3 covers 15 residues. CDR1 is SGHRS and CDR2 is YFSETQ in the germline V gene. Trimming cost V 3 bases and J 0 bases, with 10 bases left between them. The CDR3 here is CASSSQESSYNEQFF. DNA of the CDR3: TGCGCCAGCAGCTCGCAGGAGAGCTCCTACAATGAGCAGTTCTTC. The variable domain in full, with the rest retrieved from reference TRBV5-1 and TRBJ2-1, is KAGVTQTPRYLIKTRGQQVTLSCSPISGHRSVSWYQQTPGQGLQFLFEYFSETQRNKGNFPGRFSGRQFSNSRSEMNVSTLELGDSALYLCASSSQESSYNEQFFGPGTRLTVL.

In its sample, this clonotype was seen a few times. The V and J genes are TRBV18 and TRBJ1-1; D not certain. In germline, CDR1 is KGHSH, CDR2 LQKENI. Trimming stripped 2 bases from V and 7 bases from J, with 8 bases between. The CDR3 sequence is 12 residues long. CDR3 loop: CASSPGRFEAFF. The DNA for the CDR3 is TGTGCCAGCTCACCAGGGCGGTTTGAAGCTTTCTTT.

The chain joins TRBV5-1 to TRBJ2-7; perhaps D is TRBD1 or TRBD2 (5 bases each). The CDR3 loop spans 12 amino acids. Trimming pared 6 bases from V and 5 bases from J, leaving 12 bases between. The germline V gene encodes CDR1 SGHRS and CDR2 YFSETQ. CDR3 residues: CASKDEGHEQYF. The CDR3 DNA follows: TGCGCCAGCAAGGATGAGGGGCACGAGCAGTACTTC.